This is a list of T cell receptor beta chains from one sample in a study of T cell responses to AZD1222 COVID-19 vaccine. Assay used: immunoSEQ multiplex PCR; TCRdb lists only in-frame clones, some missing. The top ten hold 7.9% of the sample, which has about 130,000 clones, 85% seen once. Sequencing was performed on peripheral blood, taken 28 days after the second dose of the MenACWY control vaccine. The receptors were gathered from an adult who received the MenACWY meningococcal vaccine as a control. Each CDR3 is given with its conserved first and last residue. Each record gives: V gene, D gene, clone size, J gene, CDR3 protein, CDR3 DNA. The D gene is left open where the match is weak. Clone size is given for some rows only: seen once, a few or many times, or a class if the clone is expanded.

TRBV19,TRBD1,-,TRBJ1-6,CASSIRRMDRDYNSPLHF,TGTGCCAGTAGTATAAGGCGGATGGACAGGGATTATAATTCACCCCTCCACTTT
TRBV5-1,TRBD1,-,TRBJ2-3,CASSGRDRAPDTQYF,TGCGCCAGCAGCGGCCGGGACAGGGCCCCAGATACGCAGTATTTT
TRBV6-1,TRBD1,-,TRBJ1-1,CASSEIGQVSEAFF,TGTGCCAGCAGTGAAATCGGACAGGTATCTGAAGCTTTCTTT
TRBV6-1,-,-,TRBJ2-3,CASSEEGTSTDTQYF,TGTGCCAGCAGTGAAGAGGGGACGAGCACAGATACGCAGTATTTT
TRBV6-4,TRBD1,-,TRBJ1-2,CASSEQGAYGYTF,TGTGCCAGCAGTGAACAGGGGGCATATGGCTACACCTTC
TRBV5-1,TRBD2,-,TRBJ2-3,CASSLSGGTDTQYF,TGCGCCAGCAGCCTTAGCGGGGGCACAGATACGCAGTATTTT
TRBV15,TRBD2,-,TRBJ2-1,CATSRDGSGRGQDEQFF,TGTGCCACCAGCAGAGATGGTAGCGGGAGAGGTCAGGATGAGCAGTTCTTC
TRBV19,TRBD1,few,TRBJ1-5,CASSMDRVGQPQHF,TGTGCCAGTAGTATGGACAGGGTAGGTCAGCCCCAGCATTTT
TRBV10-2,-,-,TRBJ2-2,CASSVGQSNTGELFF,TGCGCCAGCAGTGTCGGACAGTCGAACACCGGGGAGCTGTTTTTT
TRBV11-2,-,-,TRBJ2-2,CASSGGRVGTGELFF,TGTGCCAGCAGCGGGGGCCGAGTCGGCACCGGGGAGCTGTTTTTT
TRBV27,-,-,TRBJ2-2,CASSSTGRGTGELFF,TGTGCCAGCAGTTCAACAGGGAGGGGAACCGGGGAGCTGTTTTTT
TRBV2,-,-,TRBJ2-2,CASSPLRANTGELFF,TGTGCCAGCAGTCCGCTTCGGGCGAACACCGGGGAGCTGTTTTTT
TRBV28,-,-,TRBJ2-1,CASSLRQANNEQFF,TGTGCCAGCAGTTTGAGACAGGCCAATAATGAGCAGTTCTTC
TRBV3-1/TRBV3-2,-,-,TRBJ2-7,CASSLHYEQYF,TGTGCCAGCAGCCTCCACTACGAGCAGTACTTC
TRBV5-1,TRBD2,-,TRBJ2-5,CASSLQRGPQETQYF,TGCGCCAGCAGCTTACAGCGGGGGCCCCAAGAGACCCAGTACTTC
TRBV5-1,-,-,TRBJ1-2,CASSPGPGGYTF,TGCGCCAGCAGCCCGGGTCCAGGGGGCTACACCTTC
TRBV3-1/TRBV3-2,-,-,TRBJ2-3,CASSQEGGAGSTDTQYF,TGTGCCAGCAGCCAAGAAGGGGGAGCGGGTAGTACAGATACGCAGTATTTT
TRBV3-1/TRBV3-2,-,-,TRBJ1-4,CASSQKGQPNEKLFF,TGTGCCAGCAGCCAGAAAGGGCAGCCTAATGAAAAACTGTTTTTT
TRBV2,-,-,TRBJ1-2,CASSEVRAPNGYTF,TGTGCCAGCAGTGAAGTCAGGGCTCCAAATGGCTACACCTTC
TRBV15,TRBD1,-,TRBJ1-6,CATSREQGNSPLHF,TGTGCCACCAGCAGAGAACAGGGGAATTCACCCCTCCACTTT
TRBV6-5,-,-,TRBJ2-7,CASSPGLQYEQYF,TGTGCCAGCAGTCCGGGACTCCAGTACGAGCAGTACTTC
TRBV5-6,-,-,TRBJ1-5,CASSLGFGRNQPQHF,TGTGCCAGCAGCTTGGGCTTTGGGCGCAATCAGCCCCAGCATTTT
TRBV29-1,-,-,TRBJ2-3,CSVSGVTNTDTQYF,TGCAGCGTATCAGGGGTTACCAACACAGATACGCAGTATTTT
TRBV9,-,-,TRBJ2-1,CASSPRYNEQFF,TGTGCCAGCAGCCCCCGATACAATGAGCAGTTCTTC
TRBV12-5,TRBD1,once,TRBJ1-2,CASGLVGGNGYTF,TGTGCTAGTGGTTTGGTAGGGGGCAATGGCTACACCTTC
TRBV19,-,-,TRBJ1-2,CASSPTNRGVDYGYTF,TGTGCCAGTAGCCCGACAAATCGAGGGGTTGACTATGGCTACACCTTC